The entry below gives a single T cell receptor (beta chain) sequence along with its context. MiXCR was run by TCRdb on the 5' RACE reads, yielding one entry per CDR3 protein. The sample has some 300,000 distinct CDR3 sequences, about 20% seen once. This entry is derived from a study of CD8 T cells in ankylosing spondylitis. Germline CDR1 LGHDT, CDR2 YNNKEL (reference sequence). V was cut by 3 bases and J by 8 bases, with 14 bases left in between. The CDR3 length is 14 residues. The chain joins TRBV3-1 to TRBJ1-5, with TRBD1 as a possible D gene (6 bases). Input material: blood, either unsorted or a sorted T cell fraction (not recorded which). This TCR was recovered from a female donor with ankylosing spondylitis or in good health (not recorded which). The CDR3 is CASSHRQVREPQHF. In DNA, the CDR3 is TGTGCCAGCAGCCACAGACAGGTCCGGGAGCCCCAGCATTTT.